The T cell receptor (beta chain) under discussion was sequenced for a study of blood T cell repertoires in COVID-19. CDR1 and CDR2 (germline): LNHDA, SQIVND (reference sequence). V lost 5 bases to trimming and J lost 1 base, with 15 bases between them. The CDR3 extends over 16 amino acids. Method: immunoSEQ multiplex PCR; TCRdb's copy keeps in-frame clones and lacks some. The data contain over 200,000 clones, approximately 84% of them seen just once; the ten biggest clones take up approximately 6.1%. The source material was peripheral blood. The chain is built from TRBV19 and TRBJ2-1, with D uncertain. The receptor comes from a man older than 75 with acute or convalescent COVID-19. The CDR3 reads CASSAQAVLSYNEQFF. DNA of the CDR3: TGTGCCAGTAGTGCTCAAGCCGTTCTTTCCTACAATGAGCAGTTCTTC. Complete variable domain (other parts from reference TRBV19 and TRBJ2-1): DGGITQSPKYLFRKEGQNVTLSCEQNLNHDAMYWYRQDPGQGLRLIYYSQIVNDFQKGDIAEGYSVSREKKESFPLTVTSAQKNPTAFYLCASSAQAVLSYNEQFFGPGTRLTVL.